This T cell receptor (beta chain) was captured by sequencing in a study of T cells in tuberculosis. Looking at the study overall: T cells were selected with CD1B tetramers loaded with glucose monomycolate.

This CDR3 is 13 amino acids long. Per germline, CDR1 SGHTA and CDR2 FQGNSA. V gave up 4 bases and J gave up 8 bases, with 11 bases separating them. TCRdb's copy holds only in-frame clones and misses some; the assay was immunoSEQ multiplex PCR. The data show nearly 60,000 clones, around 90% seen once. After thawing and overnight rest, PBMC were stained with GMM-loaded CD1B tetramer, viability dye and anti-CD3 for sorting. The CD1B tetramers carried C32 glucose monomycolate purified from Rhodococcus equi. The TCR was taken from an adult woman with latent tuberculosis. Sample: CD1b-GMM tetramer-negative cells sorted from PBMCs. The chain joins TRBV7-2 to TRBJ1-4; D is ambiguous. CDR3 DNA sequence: TGTGCCAGCAGCTATATAACTAGAGAAAAACTGTTTTTT. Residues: CASSYITREKLFF.